Shown below are 10 T cell receptor beta chains from a single sample sequenced in a study of Tregs in tolerant kidney transplant recipients. Generated by immunoSEQ multiplex PCR, the TCRdb table keeps only in-frame clones and is missing some. The data hold just over 15,000 clones, with roughly nine tenths observed a single time. The sample taken for sequencing was CD8+ T cells from blood. These receptors originate from a human donor in good health.

This clone was seen a single time. The J gene is TRBJ2-3, the V gene TRBV29-1, with D possibly TRBD1 on 5 matching bases. The CDR3 is 12 amino acids. Trimming cost V 8 bases and J 0 bases, with 9 bases left between them. CDR1 and CDR2 (germline): SQVTM, ANQGSEA. The chain's CDR3 is CSLGASTDTQYF. The CDR3 DNA reads as TGCAGCCTTGGGGCCAGCACAGATACGCAGTATTTT.

This chain joins TRBV28 and TRBJ2-1; D is undetermined. With 2 bases removed from V and 7 bases from J, the gap between germline ends came to 18 bases. The germline V gene encodes CDR1 MDHEN and CDR2 SYDVKM. CDR3 length: 16 amino acids. Here the CDR3 reads CASSLEARSPYNEQFF. DNA of the CDR3: TGTGCCAGCAGTTTAGAGGCTAGGTCCCCATATAATGAGCAGTTCTTC.

V gene TRBV7-9 combines with J gene TRBJ2-2, with 7 bases identical to TRBD1. CDR1 SEHNR and CDR2 FQNEAQ come from the germline V gene (reference sequence). There are 16 residues in the CDR3. The V gene end was trimmed by 1 base and the J gene end by 6 bases; junction bases not matched to a gene: 8. CDR3 region: CASSLGGAQGPGELFF. CDR3 nucleotide sequence: TGTGCCAGCAGCTTAGGAGGGGCACAGGGGCCCGGGGAGCTGTTTTTT.

The chain employs TRBV4-3 and TRBJ2-7; weak D call: TRBD1 (6 bases). Trimming removed 0 bases from V and 2 bases from J, with 14 bases in between. The CDR3 is 16 residues long. CDR1 and CDR2 from the germline V gene are LGHNA and YSLEER. The DNA for the CDR3 is TGCGCCAGCAGCCAAGATCAGGGGTTGGGAGCCTACGAGCAGTACTTC. Amino acids: CASSQDQGLGAYEQYF.

This chain joins TRBV18 and TRBJ2-7, with D possibly matching TRBD2 (6 bases). Germline V gene sequence: CDR1 KGHSH, CDR2 LQKENI. The CDR3 contains 16 residues. Trimming took off 1 base at V and 0 bases at J, with 13 bases between the two ends. The CDR3 region has the DNA TGTGCCAGCTCACCACGTAGTCTGCGGGACTCCTACGAGCAGTACTTC. Translated: CASSPRSLRDSYEQYF.

By sample share, this clone is medium-sized. J is TRBJ2-7 and V is TRBV27; 8 bases align to TRBD2. J lost 4 bases, V lost 6 bases, and 5 bases had no gene match. The CDR3 length is 13 residues. Germline V lookup: CDR1 MNHEY, CDR2 SMNVEV (reference sequence). The CDR3 coding sequence is TGTGCCAGCAGCCTCGGGAGGGCTTACGAGCAGTACTTC. Its protein is CASSLGRAYEQYF.

This chain connects TRBV30 to TRBJ2-5, with D perhaps TRBD1 or TRBD2 (5 bases each). The CDR3 totals 13 residues. Germline loops: CDR1 GTSNPN, CDR2 SVGIG (reference sequence). V was shortened by 1 base and J by 2 bases, with 8 bases between the two germline ends. The CDR3 coding sequence is TGTGCCTGGAGTGGGGACCGACAAGAGACCCAGTACTTC. This encodes CAWSGDRQETQYF.

This chain links TRBV9 with TRBJ1-1, with 8 bases lining up with TRBD1. The V gene end was trimmed by 0 bases and the J gene end by 4 bases; junction bases not matched to a gene: 11. The CDR3 sequence is 17 residues long. From germline, CDR1 is SGDLS and CDR2 YYNGEE. The CDR3 sequence: CASSVAPGGRVGTEAFF. The CDR3 DNA reads as TGTGCCAGCAGCGTAGCCCCAGGGGGCAGGGTGGGCACTGAAGCTTTCTTT.

The genes are TRBV11-3 and TRBJ2-7; a possible D gene is TRBD2 (5 bases). The CDR3 consists of 14 residues. The germline V gene has CDR1 SGHNT and CDR2 YENEEA. Trimming left V 5 bases short and J 2 bases short, with 13 bases between. The DNA of the CDR3 is TGTGCCAGCAGCCTAAGGACTCCTCCCTACGAGCAGTACTTC. Its protein product is CASSLRTPPYEQYF.

The chain has TRBV19 and TRBJ1-2; no definite D call. This CDR3 comprises 13 residues. CDR1 and CDR2 (germline): LNHDA, SQIVND (reference sequence). Between the trimmed V and J ends, which lost 9 bases and 0 bases, there was a span of 11 bases. CDR3 protein: CASREPANYGYTF. CDR3 sequence (DNA): TGTGCCAGCCGTGAGCCAGCTAACTATGGCTACACCTTC.